This T cell receptor beta chain stems from a study of T cell responses to AZD1222 COVID-19 vaccine. Whole-study findings and limits: Spike was spanned by vaccine-associated CD4 TCRs, which were dominant at 160-218 and 743-854.

The CDR3 runs 14 residues. V lost 6 bases to trimming and J lost 8 bases, with 19 bases between them. CDR1 MNHEY and CDR2 SMNVEV come from the germline V gene (reference sequence). The data were produced by immunoSEQ multiplex PCR, yet TCRdb's version contains in-frame clones alone and is incomplete. The table includes approximately 170,000 clones, around 90% detected once. Comment on this clone: What it recognizes is unknown.

The TCR comes from an adult who received the AZD1222 COVID-19 vaccine. The source material was peripheral blood, sampled 28 days after the second AZD1222 dose. The V and J genes are TRBV27 and TRBJ1-2; tentative D call: TRBD1 (5 bases). The CDR3 protein is CASRMTGGPPGYTF. The CDR3 coding sequence is TGTGCCAGCAGGATGACGGGGGGTCCGCCCGGCTACACCTTC.